The rows below give T cell receptor beta chains drawn from one sample of a study of cytomegalovirus exposure and HLA in healthy donors. Profiled with immunoSEQ multiplex PCR; TCRdb holds only in-frame clones, not every one. The table records 95,000 to 150,000 clones, 74% of them present only once. Sequenced sample: PBMCs. The receptors shown here come from a woman between 45 and 65 years old in good health and CMV-seropositive. The CDR3 runs from the conserved cysteine through the conserved F or W.

j_call | v_call | cdr3_aa
TRBJ1-1 | TRBV7-9 | CSSSPTGTEAEAFF
TRBJ2-7 | TRBV28 | CASSLSQEGYEQYF
TRBJ2-7 | TRBV15 | CATSRGTSSVYEQYF
TRBJ2-3 | TRBV14 | CASSQGQVTDTQYF
TRBJ1-5 | TRBV28 | CASNPTGQGQPQHF
TRBJ2-5 | TRBV4-1 | CASSQETFLAGSSSQETQYF
TRBJ2-5 | TRBV7-6 | CASSFPGETQYF
TRBJ2-7 | TRBV4-1 | CASSQVTSAPYEQYF
TRBJ1-6 | TRBV11-2 | CASSLFGGAGSSYNSPLHF
TRBJ2-1 | TRBV27 | CASSFEGPNNEQFF
TRBJ2-1 | TRBV7-2 | CASSLALAGESGQFF
TRBJ1-2 | TRBV19 | CASTPGPSYGYTF
TRBJ2-5 | TRBV29-1 | CSVEGGPTGRETQYF
TRBJ2-7 | TRBV2 | CASSVRQGPYEQYF
TRBJ2-5 | TRBV6-1 | CASSEFPSGGAQETQYF
TRBJ2-3 | TRBV28 | CASATGGGGPDTQYF
TRBJ1-3 | TRBV19 | CASSIVRTLRYTIYF
TRBJ1-2 | TRBV7-9 | CASSLEWQVIYGYTF
. | TRBV6-1 | CASSTAGWREQYF
TRBJ2-7 | TRBV19 | CASSIQGGYEQYF
TRBJ1-2 | TRBV5-4 | CASSLSLWGDDGYTF
TRBJ2-3 | TRBV7-9 | CASSPMTSGASTDTQYF
TRBJ2-3 | TRBV28 | CASSPLGRGAPLTDTQYF
TRBJ1-4 | TRBV7-2 | CASSPTGRGGEKLFF
TRBJ1-2 | TRBV10-3 | CATANYRANGGYTF
TRBJ2-3 | TRBV5-6 | CASSSGPRGAADTQYF
TRBJ2-5 | TRBV7-2 | CASRLNRGGEETQYF
TRBJ2-1 | TRBV4-1 | CASSQVLAGGWGYNEQFF
TRBJ1-1 | TRBV5-1 | CASSLGTGRGSEAFF
TRBJ2-3 | TRBV29-1 | CSGDPGIWSTDTQYF
TRBJ2-5 | TRBV28 | CASSGGGLAGGFQETQYF
TRBJ2-1 | TRBV2 | CASTYTSGGAREQFF
TRBJ2-5 | TRBV5-1 | CASSFGTDGGETQYF
TRBJ2-3 | TRBV20-1 | CSAALTDTQYF
TRBJ1-4 | TRBV7-6 | CASSLTEATNEKLFF
TRBJ1-2 | TRBV5-1 | CASSMASRGYVGYTF
TRBJ2-2 | TRBV28 | CASSTSGGHRGTGELFF
TRBJ2-3 | TRBV6-5 | CASARRGPADTQYF
TRBJ2-5 | TRBV10-3 | CAISEPPEAQYF
TRBJ2-5 | TRBV7-2 | CASSPLLETQYF
TRBJ2-3 | TRBV7-8 | CASSWLSSGGTDTQYF
TRBJ2-3 | TRBV10-3 | CAIALDPSGDTQYF
TRBJ2-1 | TRBV7-2 | CASSLDFGQEFF
TRBJ1-1 | TRBV14 | CASSQARWTPAFF
TRBJ2-4 | TRBV7-2 | CASSPNVLAKNIQYF
TRBJ2-5 | TRBV2 | CASSQENQETQYF
TRBJ1-1 | TRBV5-8 | CASSLHGADTEAFF
TRBJ1-5 | TRBV28 | CASSLDSPSNQPQHF
TRBJ2-1 | TRBV6-5 | CASSYGRGGHNEQFF
TRBJ2-3 | TRBV7-2 | CASSQSGFGTDTQYF
TRBJ2-7 | TRBV2 | CASNSRQPSYEQYF
TRBJ1-6 | TRBV7-9 | CASSQQGGKPLHF
TRBJ2-2 | TRBV2 | CASRATGAGELFF
TRBJ1-2 | TRBV27 | CASRDRGPGYTF